This T cell receptor (beta chain) is drawn from a study of blood T cell repertoires in COVID-19. V shed 3 bases and J 4 bases; nucleotides not matched to a gene: 14. Germline V lookup: CDR1 MNHNS, CDR2 SASEGT. The CDR3 consists of 17 residues. The method was immunoSEQ multiplex PCR; TCRdb's version includes in-frame clones alone and lacks a portion of them. The table has approximately 270,000 clones, roughly four fifths seen once. This chain joins TRBV6-1 and TRBJ2-7, with TRBD1 matching 8 bases. This TCR was recovered from a person between 65 and 79 years old with COVID-19, enrolled during active disease. The sequencing input was peripheral blood. The CDR3 DNA is TGTGCCAGCAGTGATCCCCCTCCGAGGACAGGGAGTTACGAGCAGTACTTC. Translated, it gives CASSDPPPRTGSYEQYF.